This T cell receptor beta chain was identified in a study of blood T cell repertoires in COVID-19 (TCRdb year 2020). Notes on the research overall: The collaborator samples originated in the United States, Italy and Spain and spanned the acute and convalescent phases of COVID-19. A de-identified subject ID, COVID-19 status, age in years and sex were almost always included in the sample metadata. Where available, HLA class I and class II types were obtained from metadata supplied by the sample provider rather than from assay-based typing. The material from the prospective study consisted of cDNA or gDNA derived from T cells, B-cell-depleted T cells, or PBMCs. The repertoires were released in a freely available public database intended as a resource for research on the immune response to SARS-CoV-2. The samples were drawn from the first 160 participants of the ongoing ImmuneRACE study and from 1,254 subjects provided by 6 global collaborators. The dataset comprised deeply sampled blood TCRbeta repertoires from subjects exposed to, actively infected with, or recovered from COVID-19. Study-level results and caveats: How much clinical and demographic metadata was included differed by source and by participant, and the metadata was provided uncurated.

TCRbeta CDR3 regions were amplified from genomic DNA using the immunoSEQ Assay, a bias-controlled multiplex PCR. Under the source paper's analysis protocol: Nucleated cell counts per sample were estimated from amplification of reference gene primers within the assay. To quantify the absolute abundance of each unique TCRbeta CDR3 rearrangement, sequence reads were collapsed and filtered. For each sample, productive Simpson clonality was calculated as the square root of Simpson's diversity index over productive rearrangements. TCRdb stores this immuneACCESS table with in-frame sequences only. Part of the clones is absent; in the studies checked, under half of the shortfall reflects unresolved V genes, and no reason is known for the rest. The V and J calls and clone size were taken over from that table, and D and trimming were inferred from the DNA. In all, the sample holds about 24,000 clones, and about 89% of those were seen once. Of the sample, approximately 27% falls within the top ten clones.

In Seattle, one collaborating source enrolled patients while the infection was active and tracked those patients longitudinally over the course of disease. The collaborating institutions used their own protocols to collect whole blood in K2EDTA tubes. Collaborator samples were shipped for TCRbeta analysis as frozen whole blood, isolated PBMCs, or DNA extracted from either sample type. In regard to this clone: It has no known antigen specificity. Within one base of it there is no much larger clone, and no base qualities were kept.

From the cysteine through the phenylalanine, the CDR3 covers 14 amino acids. Of the read, only the CDR3 DNA is kept; its 42 bases are in frame from base 1. The germline V gene supplies CDR1 KGHDR and CDR2 SFDVKD. V is cut by 7 bases and J by 7 bases, and the space between the germline ends is 16 bases. Sequencing was performed on peripheral blood. The TCR was taken from a man between 65 and 79 years old with COVID-19, enrolled during active disease. This sequence uses TRBV24-1 and TRBJ1-5; D gene: possibly TRBD1, on 5 matching bases. The CDR3 reads as follows: CATSGLRRGQPQHF. The bases read TGTGCCACCAGCGGACTAAGGAGGGGACAGCCCCAGCATTTT.